A single sample is the source of the 16 T cell receptor beta chains below, sequenced in a study of T cell changes during pregnancy in multiple sclerosis. The repertoire was sequenced with immunoSEQ multiplex PCR; TCRdb's copy has only in-frame clones and lacks some. This table has 100,000 or so clones, about 90% appearing once. This sample comprised peripheral blood, obtained after pregnancy. The source of these receptors is a female donor with multiple sclerosis, enrolled in a pregnancy study.

The chain couples TRBV5-5 to TRBJ2-1; maybe TRBD1 (6 bases). Per germline, CDR1 SGHKS and CDR2 YYEKEE (reference sequence). CDR3 size: 16 residues. V was pared by 4 bases and J by 1 base, with 15 bases between. The CDR3 region has the DNA TGTGCCAGCAGCCCGTGGGGGCAGGGATCCTACAATGAGCAGTTCTTC. Translating it yields CASSPWGQGSYNEQFF.

The rearrangement joins TRBV27 to TRBJ1-1, with TRBD1 as a possible D gene (6 bases). The CDR3 length is 18 residues. Germline CDR1 and CDR2: MNHEY and SMNVEV (reference sequence). V lost 1 base to trimming and J lost 3 bases, with 21 bases between them. CDR3 sequence (DNA): TGTGCCAGCAGTTTATATCCGGCAGGGGCGGGTTTTGACACTGAAGCTTTCTTT. Encoded protein: CASSLYPAGAGFDTEAFF.

The chain links TRBV19 to TRBJ1-2; 7 positions agree with TRBD1. The V gene end was trimmed by 3 bases and the J gene end by 8 bases; junction bases not matched to a gene: 12. The CDR3 consists of 15 residues. Germline V CDR1 and CDR2: LNHDA, SQIVND (reference sequence). The DNA of the CDR3 is TGTGCCAGTAGTATCAGGTCGACAGGGAGTGGGGGCTACACCTTC. This sequence encodes CASSIRSTGSGGYTF. Supplemented by reference TRBV19 and TRBJ1-2, the full variable domain reads DGGITQSPKYLFRKEGQNVTLSCEQNLNHDAMYWYRQDPGQGLRLIYYSQIVNDFQKGDIAEGYSVSREKKESFPLTVTSAQKNPTAFYLCASSIRSTGSGGYTFGSGTRLTVV.

The chain employs TRBV4-1 and TRBJ1-4; D possibly corresponds to TRBD1 (6 bases). This CDR3 has 16 residues. Trimming took off 1 base at V and 7 bases at J, with 16 bases between the two ends. CDR1 MGHRA and CDR2 YSYEKL come from the germline V gene. The CDR3 DNA follows: TGCGCCAGCAGCCAAGGAACCGGGACACGGGGTGAAAAACTGTTTTTT. Translated, it gives CASSQGTGTRGEKLFF.

This clone was seen a handful of times. The gene calls are TRBV6-1 and TRBJ2-3; 8 nucleotides agree with TRBD2. CDR3 length equals 15 residues. Trimming took 4 bases from V and 4 from J; bases not matched to a gene: 7. Germline loops: CDR1 MNHNS, CDR2 SASEGT. The CDR3 nucleotides are TGTGCCAGCAGTGGTGTAGCGGGAACAGCAGATACGCAGTATTTT. Translated: CASSGVAGTADTQYF.

This sequence joins TRBV30 and TRBJ2-7, with 9 bases lining up with TRBD1. Germline values: CDR1 GTSNPN, CDR2 SVGIG (reference sequence). This CDR3 is built from 14 residues. J lost 5 bases, V lost 4 bases, and 9 bases had no gene match. Here the CDR3 reads CAWTAGTGIHEQYF. The CDR3 nucleotides are TGTGCCTGGACTGCCGGGACAGGGATCCACGAGCAGTACTTC.

V usage is TRBV9 and J usage is TRBJ1-1; D is uncertain. Germline lookup yields CDR1 SGDLS and CDR2 YYNGEE. Deletions cut 0 bases from V and 0 bases from J, with 6 bases between. The CDR3 covers 14 residues. CDR3 sequence (DNA): TGTGCCAGCAGCGTAGACGGGGTGAACACTGAAGCTTTCTTT. Translating gives CASSVDGVNTEAFF.

The CDR3 bases are TGTGCCTGGAGTCAGGGGCGTGCAACTAATGAAAAACTGTTTTTT. Encoded protein: CAWSQGRATNEKLFF. The chain recombines TRBV30 with TRBJ1-4; the D gene is possibly TRBD1 (6 bases). V was trimmed by 2 bases and J by 0 bases, leaving 10 bases between them. This CDR3 comprises 15 residues. The germline V gene encodes CDR1 GTSNPN and CDR2 SVGIG (reference sequence). The whole variable domain, remainder taken from reference TRBV30 and TRBJ1-4, is SQTIHQWPATLVQPVGSPLSLECTVEGTSNPNLYWYRQAAGRGLQLLFYSVGIGQISSEVPQNLSASRPQDRQFILSSKKLLLSDSGFYLCAWSQGRATNEKLFFGSGTQLSVL.

This chain uses TRBV11-2 with TRBJ2-3; 12 bases are shared with TRBD1. This CDR3 is built from 17 residues. The germline V gene encodes CDR1 SGHAT and CDR2 FQNNGV. The trim removed 5 bases at V and 1 base at J, leaving 7 bases unmatched. The DNA for the CDR3 is TGTGCCAGCAGCCGGGACAGGGGGCGACTGGGCACAGATACGCAGTATTTT. Protein sequence: CASSRDRGRLGTDTQYF.

V is TRBV4-3 and J is TRBJ2-2, with 13 bases lining up with TRBD2. Germline V gives CDR1 LGHNA, CDR2 YSLEER. The CDR3 spans 18 residues. The trim removed 0 bases at V and 7 bases at J, leaving 8 bases unmatched. This CDR3 is CASSQDRLAGGLFGELFF. In DNA, the CDR3 is TGCGCCAGCAGCCAAGATAGACTAGCGGGGGGCCTTTTCGGGGAGCTGTTTTTT.

J is TRBJ2-6 and V is TRBV7-9, with TRBD1 matching over 8 bases. Trimming at V came to 5 bases and at J to 2 bases, leaving 5 bases not matched to a gene. The germline V gene has CDR1 SEHNR and CDR2 FQNEAQ (reference sequence). This CDR3 spans 16 amino acids. The DNA for the CDR3 is TGTGCCAGCAGCCGCCAACAGGGGGCTGGGGCCAACGTCCTGACTTTC. Its translation is CASSRQQGAGANVLTF.

The rearrangement joins TRBV28 to TRBJ1-1, with D perhaps TRBD1 (6 bases). CDR3 length: 12 amino acids. The V and J ends lost 6 bases and 10 bases respectively, with 15 bases between them. Germline V CDR1 and CDR2: MDHEN, SYDVKM. The CDR3 loop is CASSLQGSGAFF. The CDR3 coding sequence is TGTGCCAGCAGCCTCCAGGGGTCTGGAGCTTTCTTT.

This clone was seen only once. The V and J genes are TRBV7-9 and TRBJ2-7; D remains unclear. Trimming took off 1 base at V and 3 bases at J, with 10 bases between the two ends. Germline V gene data show CDR1 as SEHNR and CDR2 as FQNEAQ (reference sequence). The CDR3 is made up of 14 amino acids. CDR3 sequence reads: CASSLDVRFYEQYF. CDR3 in DNA: TGTGCCAGCAGCTTAGATGTGCGCTTCTACGAGCAGTACTTC.

The chain is built from TRBV28 and TRBJ1-2; TRBD1 matches 8 bases. The CDR3 is 15 residues long. Germline CDR1 reads MDHEN; CDR2 reads SYDVKM. The junction had 14 bases not matched to a gene; V was cut back by 5 bases and J by 9 bases. DNA for the CDR3: TGTGCCAGCAGTGAACCGTACGGACAGGGATTTAGCTACACCTTC. It is translated as CASSEPYGQGFSYTF.

The chain employs TRBV27 and TRBJ2-6; D is unresolved. The germline gives CDR1 MNHEY, CDR2 SMNVEV (reference sequence). V was cut by 5 bases and J by 4 bases, with 6 bases left in between. The CDR3 has 13 residues. CDR3 bases: TGTGCCAGCAGTCGGGTGGGGGCCAACGTCCTGACTTTC. Residues: CASSRVGANVLTF.

The V gene is TRBV5-1, the J gene TRBJ1-2; unclear D gene. The CDR3 consists of 14 residues. CDR1 and CDR2 from the germline V gene are SGHRS and YFSETQ. Trimming took 0 bases from V and 3 from J, leaving 9 bases between them. This CDR3 reads CASSLGAVDYGYTF. CDR3 bases: TGCGCCAGCAGCTTGGGGGCAGTGGACTATGGCTACACCTTC.